The source of this TCR beta chain is a study of T cell responses to AZD1222 COVID-19 vaccine. Some clones are missing from TCRdb's copy, which holds only in-frame ones; the method was immunoSEQ multiplex PCR. Of roughly 100,000 clones detected, 88% appear once; the ten largest clones hold roughly 2.6%. Of note for this clone: As yet, its antigen is unknown.

This CDR3 contains 13 residues. V lost 4 bases and J lost 6, with 9 bases in between. The study, taken as a whole, reports: Donors skewed white British and female; clonal diversity was possibly underestimated. Increases in Spike-specific TCR breadth and depth were seen after two AZD1222 doses. Targets within unmutated variant regions were reportedly found for nearly half of spike-specific TCRs.

The origin of this receptor is an adult in good health. This material consisted of peripheral blood, taken on day 0 of AZD1222 vaccination. This chain links TRBV12-3 or TRBV12-4 with TRBJ2-2; D is unclear. This CDR3 reads CASSSWEAGELFF. The CDR3 nucleotides read TGTGCCAGCAGTTCCTGGGAAGCCGGGGAGCTGTTTTTT.